These 26 T cell receptor beta chains were all obtained from the same sample, sequenced in a study of STAT5B mutations in CD4+ large granular lymphocyte leukemia. Clones were read by immunoSEQ multiplex PCR, and TCRdb kept only the in-frame ones, dropping some. The sample comprises around 26,000 clones, 74% of which are singletons, and 7.5% to 10% rests with the top ten. Sample: CD4+ T cells from blood buffy coats. All receptors come from a human donor in good health.

This chain links TRBV6-4 with TRBJ1-1; D remains unclear. In germline, CDR1 is MRHNA, CDR2 SNTAGT. The V end was cut by 4 bases, the J end by 4 bases, with 10 bases between. The CDR3 totals 13 residues. The CDR3: CASSVGVGTEAFF. DNA for the CDR3: TGTGCCAGCAGTGTGGGAGTCGGCACTGAAGCTTTCTTT.

The rearrangement joins TRBV5-1 to TRBJ2-1; a weak D match, TRBD1 (5 bases). V was clipped by 0 bases and J by 5 bases, with 9 bases between them. The CDR3 has 14 amino acids. Looked up from germline, CDR1 is SGHRS and CDR2 is YFSETQ. The DNA for the CDR3 is TGCGCCAGCAGCTTGGTGGTACAGGACAATGAGCAGTTCTTC. Protein product: CASSLVVQDNEQFF.

This chain joins TRBV19 and TRBJ2-2, with D unclear. The CDR3 runs to 13 residues. V lost 3 bases, J lost 5 bases, and 7 bases lay in between. Germline CDR1 reads LNHDA; CDR2 reads SQIVND (reference sequence). CDR3 in DNA: TGTGCCAGTAGTATCCGTGGGACCGGGGAGCTGTTTTTT. It is translated as CASSIRGTGELFF.

The chain recombines TRBV7-3 with TRBJ2-1; D is possibly TRBD2 (6 bases). This CDR3 comprises 15 residues. Germline CDR1 SGHTA, CDR2 FQGTGA. Deletions cut 1 base from V and 9 bases from J, with 16 bases between. The CDR3 sequence: CASSLISAGRGEQFF. The CDR3, as DNA: TGTGCCAGCAGCTTAATATCGGCGGGAAGGGGTGAGCAGTTCTTC.

The rearrangement uses TRBV4-1 and TRBJ2-2, with D possibly matching TRBD2 (5 bases). The germline gives CDR1 MGHRA, CDR2 YSYEKL. CDR3 length: 16 residues. Trimming pared 3 bases from V and 1 base from J, leaving 12 bases between. The CDR3 spells CASSHIGIRNTGELFF. Here the CDR3 DNA reads TGCGCCAGCAGCCACATCGGGATCAGGAACACCGGGGAGCTGTTTTTT.

The chain combines TRBV5-6 with TRBJ2-2; D unresolved. Germline V gene sequence: CDR1 SGHDT, CDR2 YYEEEE. V was shortened by 1 base and J by 2 bases, with 12 bases between the two germline ends. The CDR3 is 16 amino acids. The chain's CDR3 is CASSLIGQVNTGELFF. Written as DNA, the CDR3 is TGTGCCAGCAGCTTGATAGGTCAGGTAAACACCGGGGAGCTGTTTTTT.

A few counts support this clone. This chain uses TRBV2 with TRBJ1-1, with 9 bases matching TRBD1. This CDR3 is 17 amino acids long. Germline V gives CDR1 SNHLY, CDR2 FYNNEI. Losses at the gene ends were 5 bases for V and 5 bases for J; bases not matched to a gene: 15. The CDR3, as DNA: TGTGCCAGCAGTTGGGACAGGGTTGGGGATATGAGGACTGAAGCTTTCTTT. It codes for CASSWDRVGDMRTEAFF.

CDR3 DNA: TGTGCCAGCAGCTCAGAGGGATTCCAGCCCCAGCATTTT. Protein: CASSSEGFQPQHF. The genes are TRBV7-9 and TRBJ1-5; the D is unclear. The CDR3 runs 13 residues. From germline, CDR1 is SEHNR and CDR2 FQNEAQ (reference sequence). The ends were cut back, 4 bases at V and 7 bases at J, with 11 bases in the middle.

The chain couples TRBV9 to TRBJ2-5; D gene unclear. Germline assignment: CDR1 SGDLS and CDR2 YYNGEE. The CDR3 spans 14 residues. Trimming took 0 bases from V and 5 from J, leaving 11 bases between them. The CDR3 DNA reads TGTGCCAGCAGCGTAGAGGTTAGGGCCGAGACCCAGTACTTC. Amino acids: CASSVEVRAETQYF.

The gene calls are TRBV2 and TRBJ2-3, with D perhaps TRBD2 (6 bases). The CDR3 is made up of 15 amino acids. The germline V gene has CDR1 SNHLY and CDR2 FYNNEI. V was shortened by 3 bases and J by 1 base, with 11 bases between the two germline ends. Here the CDR3 reads CASSEGLAGTDTQYF. CDR3 DNA: TGTGCCAGCAGTGAGGGGTTAGCGGGCACAGATACGCAGTATTTT.

V gene TRBV4-1 combines with J gene TRBJ1-4; the match to TRBD1 covers 9 bases. The CDR3 totals 19 residues. V trimming: 4 bases; J trimming: 8 bases; junction bases outside the gene matches: 20. The germline V gene encodes CDR1 MGHRA and CDR2 YSYEKL. DNA for the CDR3: TGCGCCAGCAGCCGAGGGACAGGGACGCAGAGGGCTGGCAGGGAAAAACTGTTTTTT. This encodes CASSRGTGTQRAGREKLFF.

The chain couples TRBV11-2 to TRBJ2-6, with 8 nucleotides matching TRBD1. In germline, CDR1 is SGHAT, CDR2 FQNNGV. This CDR3 comprises 15 residues. V lost 6 bases and J lost 2; bases outside the gene matches: 3. The CDR3 sequence is CASRETGAGANVLTF. CDR3 bases: TGTGCCAGCAGGGAGACAGGGGCTGGGGCCAACGTCCTGACTTTC.

As concerns this clone: A read error may produce the germline difference seen at one junction end. The chain uses TRBV6-1 and TRBJ2-5; a possible D gene is TRBD1 (5 bases). Germline V gene sequence: CDR1 MNHNS, CDR2 SASEGT. The CDR3 is made up of 13 amino acids. The chain's CDR3 is CASTRARQETQYF. Written as DNA, the CDR3 is TGTGCAAGCACCAGGGCTCGGCAAGAGACCCAGTACTTC.

The table lists this clone with a count of one. V usage is TRBV7-2 and J usage is TRBJ2-1; the match to TRBD2 covers 9 bases. In germline, CDR1 is SGHTA, CDR2 FQGNSA. The CDR3 contains 15 residues. J was trimmed by 9 bases and V by 1 base; bases with no gene match: 7. CDR3 loop: CASSLVAGGRGEQFF. CDR3 nucleotides: TGTGCCAGCAGCTTAGTGGCGGGGGGGAGGGGTGAGCAGTTCTTC.

The V call is TRBV2, the J call TRBJ2-5, with D unclear. CDR1 SNHLY and CDR2 FYNNEI come from the germline V gene. Trimming left V 2 bases short and J 7 bases short, with 14 bases between. The CDR3 contains 14 residues. The CDR3 spells CASSEIVLGRTQYF. The CDR3 DNA reads as TGTGCCAGCAGTGAAATAGTCTTAGGGCGGACCCAGTACTTC.

The chain has TRBV30 and TRBJ1-1; D remains ambiguous. Trimming shortened V by 4 bases and J by 7 bases, and 16 bases separated the two germline ends. Germline V gene lookup returns CDR1 GTSNPN and CDR2 SVGIG (reference sequence). There are 13 residues in the CDR3. The CDR3 nucleotides are TGTGCCTGGACCAAAGGTAGGCGCGTTGAAGCTTTCTTT. Translating it yields CAWTKGRRVEAFF.

The chain recombines TRBV28 with TRBJ2-5; the D gene is possibly TRBD2 (6 bases). Trimming removed 8 bases at V and 6 bases at J, with 22 bases between. The CDR3 extends over 15 amino acids. Germline V lookup: CDR1 MDHEN, CDR2 SYDVKM. The CDR3 nucleotides read TGTGCCAGCCGCACCTCTTCTGGGGGGTATCAGACCCAGTACTTC. Translating gives CASRTSSGGYQTQYF.

In this sample, this clone turned up once. V usage is TRBV28 and J usage is TRBJ1-2; D is uncertain. With 5 bases removed from V and 7 bases from J, the gap between germline ends came to 14 bases. In germline, CDR1 is MDHEN, CDR2 SYDVKM. This CDR3 has 13 amino acids. The DNA of the CDR3 is TGTGCCAGCAGTCCCCCTGGTGTGTTTGGCTACACCTTC. Translated: CASSPPGVFGYTF.

This clone is medium-sized in the sample. The chain employs TRBV2 and TRBJ1-1; D may be TRBD1 (5 bases). Trimming removed 6 bases from V and 11 bases from J, with 19 bases in between. The CDR3 has 13 residues. CDR1 is SNHLY and CDR2 is FYNNEI in the germline V gene. The CDR3 nucleotides read TGTGCCAGCAGCAAAAATGGGAAGGGGCATGCTTTCTTT. This translates into CASSKNGKGHAFF.

The CDR3 nucleotides are TGTGCCAGCAGCTTCGACCGGGCCCTAAACACCGGGGAGCTGTTTTTT. It translates to CASSFDRALNTGELFF. The genes are TRBV7-3 and TRBJ2-2, with no clear D. Looked up from germline, CDR1 is SGHTA and CDR2 is FQGTGA. V lost 3 bases and J 2 bases, leaving 13 bases between the germline ends. The CDR3 is made up of 16 amino acids. Supplemented by reference TRBV7-3 and TRBJ2-2, the full variable domain reads GAGVSQTPSNKVTEKGKYVELRCDPISGHTALYWYRQSLGQGPEFLIYFQGTGAADDSGLPNDRFFAVRPEGSVSTLKIQRTERGDSAVYLCASSFDRALNTGELFFGEGSRLTVL.

As concerns this clone: The sample has other DNA sequences that encode this CDR3 too. The chain employs TRBV6-6 and TRBJ1-4; no clear D gene. Trimming removed 6 bases at V and 6 bases at J, with 11 bases between. CDR1 is MNHNY and CDR2 is SVGAGI in the germline V gene (reference sequence). There are 13 residues in the CDR3. The CDR3 protein is CASSLEVDEKLFF. CDR3 nucleotide sequence: TGTGCCAGCAGCCTAGAGGTGGATGAAAAACTGTTTTTT.

This clone was seen just once. The chain links TRBV7-8 to TRBJ2-1, with D possibly TRBD2 on 6 matching bases. There are 16 residues in the CDR3. V lost 4 bases, J lost 6 bases, and 19 bases lay in between. Looked up from germline, CDR1 is SGHVS and CDR2 is FQNEAQ. The CDR3, as DNA: TGTGCCAGCAGCTCGCACCGACTAGTCCCCGCCAATGAGCAGTTCTTC. Its translation is CASSSHRLVPANEQFF.

This clone rates as medium-sized. The rearrangement links TRBV30 to TRBJ2-2; 8 bases align to TRBD1. CDR1 GTSNPN and CDR2 SVGIG come from the germline V gene (reference sequence). V lost 4 bases and J lost 5; bases outside the gene matches: 3. The CDR3 has 13 amino acids. This CDR3 reads CAWTGGATGELFF. The CDR3, as DNA: TGTGCCTGGACAGGGGGCGCGACCGGGGAGCTGTTTTTT.

In this sample, this clone turned up once. V and J are TRBV28 and TRBJ2-5, with a possible D match to TRBD1 (6 bases). The ends were cut back, 0 bases at V and 1 base at J, with 12 bases in the middle. The CDR3 spans 16 residues. Germline-derived CDR1 and CDR2 are MDHEN and SYDVKM. The CDR3 loop reads CASSLWTPGAQETQYF. CDR3 nucleotides: TGTGCCAGCAGTTTATGGACCCCAGGGGCCCAAGAGACCCAGTACTTC.

In nucleotides, the CDR3 is TGTGCCAGCAGCGTAGAGTCGTTGTCTGGGGGTAATGAGCAGTTCTTC. Amino acids: CASSVESLSGGNEQFF. The V gene is TRBV9, the J gene TRBJ2-1; the D gene could be TRBD1 or TRBD2 (5 bases each). V was shortened by 0 bases and J by 7 bases, with 17 bases between the two germline ends. Germline loops: CDR1 SGDLS, CDR2 YYNGEE. CDR3 length: 16 residues.

The rearrangement links TRBV7-2 to TRBJ1-1, with 7 bases aligning to TRBD1. The V and J ends lost 3 bases and 9 bases, in that order; junction bases with no gene match: 10. The length of the CDR3 is 14 residues. Germline CDR1 reads SGHTA; CDR2 reads FQGNSA. DNA for the CDR3: TGTGCCAGCAGCTTTAGCAAAACGACAGGGAAAGCTTTCTTT. Translation: CASSFSKTTGKAFF.